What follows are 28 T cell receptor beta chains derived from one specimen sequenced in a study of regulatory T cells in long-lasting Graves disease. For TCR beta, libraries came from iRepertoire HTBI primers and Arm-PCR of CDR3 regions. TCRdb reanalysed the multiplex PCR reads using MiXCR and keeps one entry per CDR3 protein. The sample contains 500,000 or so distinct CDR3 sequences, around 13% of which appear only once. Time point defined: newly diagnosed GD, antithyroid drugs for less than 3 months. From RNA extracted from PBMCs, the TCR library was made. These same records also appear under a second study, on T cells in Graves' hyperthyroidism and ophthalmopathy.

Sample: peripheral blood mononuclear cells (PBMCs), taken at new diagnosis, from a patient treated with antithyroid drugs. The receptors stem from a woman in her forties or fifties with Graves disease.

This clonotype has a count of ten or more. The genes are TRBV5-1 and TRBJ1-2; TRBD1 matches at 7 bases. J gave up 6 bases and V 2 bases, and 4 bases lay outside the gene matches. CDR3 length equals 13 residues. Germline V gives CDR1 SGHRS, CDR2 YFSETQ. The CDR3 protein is CASSFQGDHGYTF. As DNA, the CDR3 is TGCGCCAGCAGCTTTCAGGGGGACCATGGCTACACCTTC. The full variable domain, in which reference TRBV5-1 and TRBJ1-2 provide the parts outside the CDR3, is KAGVTQTPRYLIKTRGQQVTLSCSPISGHRSVSWYQQTPGQGLQFLFEYFSETQRNKGNFPGRFSGRQFSNSRSEMNVSTLELGDSALYLCASSFQGDHGYTFGSGTRLTVV.

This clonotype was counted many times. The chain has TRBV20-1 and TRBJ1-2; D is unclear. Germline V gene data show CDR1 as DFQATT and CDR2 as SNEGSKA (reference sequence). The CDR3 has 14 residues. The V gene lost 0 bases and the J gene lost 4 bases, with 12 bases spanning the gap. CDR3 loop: CSARDWVVGYGYTF. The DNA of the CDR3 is TGCAGTGCTAGAGATTGGGTGGTGGGCTATGGCTACACCTTC.

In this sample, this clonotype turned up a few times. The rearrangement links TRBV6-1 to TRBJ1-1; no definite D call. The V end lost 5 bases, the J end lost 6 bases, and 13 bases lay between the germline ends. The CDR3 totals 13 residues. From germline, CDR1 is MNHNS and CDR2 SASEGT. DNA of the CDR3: TGTGCCAGCAGTATCTCTCGTGGGGCTGAAGCTTTCTTT. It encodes CASSISRGAEAFF.

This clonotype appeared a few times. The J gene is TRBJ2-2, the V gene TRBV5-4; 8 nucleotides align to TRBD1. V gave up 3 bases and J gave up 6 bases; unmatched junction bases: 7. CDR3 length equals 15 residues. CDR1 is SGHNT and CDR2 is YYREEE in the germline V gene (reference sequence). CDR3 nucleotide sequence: TGTGCCAGCAGCTCGGGGACAGGCCGCCCCGGGGAGCTGTTTTTT. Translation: CASSSGTGRPGELFF.

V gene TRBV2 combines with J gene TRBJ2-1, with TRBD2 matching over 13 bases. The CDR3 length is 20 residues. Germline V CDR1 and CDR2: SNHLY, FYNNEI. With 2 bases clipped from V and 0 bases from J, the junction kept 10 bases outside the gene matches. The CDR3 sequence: CASSEKGGGLAGSSYNEQFF. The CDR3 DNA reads TGTGCCAGCAGTGAAAAGGGTGGGGGACTAGCGGGGAGCTCCTACAATGAGCAGTTCTTC.

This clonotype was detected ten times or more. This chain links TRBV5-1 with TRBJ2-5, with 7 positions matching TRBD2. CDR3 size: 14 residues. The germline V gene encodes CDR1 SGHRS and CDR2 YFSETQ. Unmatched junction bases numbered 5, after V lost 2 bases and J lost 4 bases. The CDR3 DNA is TGCGCCAGCAGCTTCCGACTAGCCCGAGAGACCCAGTACTTC. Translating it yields CASSFRLARETQYF.

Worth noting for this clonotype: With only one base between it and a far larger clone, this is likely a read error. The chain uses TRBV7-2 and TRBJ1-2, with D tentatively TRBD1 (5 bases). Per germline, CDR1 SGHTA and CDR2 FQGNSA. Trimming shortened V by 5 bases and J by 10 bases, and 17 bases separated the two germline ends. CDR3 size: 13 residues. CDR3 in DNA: TGTGCCAGCAGCCGGTGGCAGGGCCCCGACTACACCTTC. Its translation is CASSRWQGPDYTF.

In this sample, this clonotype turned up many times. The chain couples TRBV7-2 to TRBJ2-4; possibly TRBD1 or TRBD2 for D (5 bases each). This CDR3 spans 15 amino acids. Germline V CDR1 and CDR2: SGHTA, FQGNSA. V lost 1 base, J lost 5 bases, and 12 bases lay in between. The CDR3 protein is CASSLGLGVQNIQYF. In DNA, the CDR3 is TGTGCCAGCAGCTTAGGACTGGGGGTGCAAAACATTCAGTACTTC.

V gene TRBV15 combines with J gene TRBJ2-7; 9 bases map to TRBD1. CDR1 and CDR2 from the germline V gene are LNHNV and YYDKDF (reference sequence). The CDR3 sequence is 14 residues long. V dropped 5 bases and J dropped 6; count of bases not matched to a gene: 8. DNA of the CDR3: TGTGCCACCAGCTTTGGACAGGGGCTTGCCGAGCAGTACTTC. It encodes CATSFGQGLAEQYF.

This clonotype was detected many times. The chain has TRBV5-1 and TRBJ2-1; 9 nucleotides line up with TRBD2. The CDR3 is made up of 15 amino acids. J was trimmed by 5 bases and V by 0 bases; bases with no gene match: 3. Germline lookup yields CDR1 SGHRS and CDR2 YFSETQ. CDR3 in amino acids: CASSLGAGGHNEQFF. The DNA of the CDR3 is TGCGCCAGCAGCTTGGGAGCGGGAGGCCACAATGAGCAGTTCTTC.

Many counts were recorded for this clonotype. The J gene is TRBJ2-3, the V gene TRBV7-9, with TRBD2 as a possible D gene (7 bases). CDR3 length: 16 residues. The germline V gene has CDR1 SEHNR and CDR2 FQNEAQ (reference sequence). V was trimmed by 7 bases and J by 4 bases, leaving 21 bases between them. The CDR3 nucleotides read TGTGCCAGCATCCCGAGGGGGGGAGAGGGGGCAGATACGCAGTATTTT. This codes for CASIPRGGEGADTQYF.

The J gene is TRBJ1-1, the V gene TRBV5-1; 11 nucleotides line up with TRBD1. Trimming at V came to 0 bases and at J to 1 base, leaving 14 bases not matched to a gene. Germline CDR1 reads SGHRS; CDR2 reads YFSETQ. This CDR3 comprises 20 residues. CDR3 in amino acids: CASSLGTGGARAAQNTEAFF. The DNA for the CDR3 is TGCGCCAGCAGCTTGGGGACAGGGGGCGCCCGGGCGGCCCAGAACACTGAAGCTTTCTTT.

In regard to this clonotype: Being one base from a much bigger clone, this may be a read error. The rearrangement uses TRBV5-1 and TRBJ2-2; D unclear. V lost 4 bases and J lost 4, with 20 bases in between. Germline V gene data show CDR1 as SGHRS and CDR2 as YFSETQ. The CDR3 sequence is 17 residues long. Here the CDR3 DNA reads TGCGCCAGCAGCCCCGGAGTGGCCAGCACGAGCACCGGGGAGCTGTTTTTT. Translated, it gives CASSPGVASTSTGELFF.

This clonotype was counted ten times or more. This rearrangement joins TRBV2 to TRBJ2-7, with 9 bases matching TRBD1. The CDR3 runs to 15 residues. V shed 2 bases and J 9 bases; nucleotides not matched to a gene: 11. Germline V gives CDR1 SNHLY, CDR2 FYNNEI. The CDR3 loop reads CASSELLGTGIWQYF. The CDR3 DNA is TGTGCCAGCAGTGAATTGTTGGGGACAGGGATCTGGCAGTACTTC.

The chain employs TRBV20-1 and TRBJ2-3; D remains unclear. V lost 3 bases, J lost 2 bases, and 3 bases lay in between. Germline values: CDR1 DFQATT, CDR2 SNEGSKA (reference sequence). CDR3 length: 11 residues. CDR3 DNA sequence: TGCAGTGCTAGGTACACAGATACGCAGTATTTT. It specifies CSARYTDTQYF.

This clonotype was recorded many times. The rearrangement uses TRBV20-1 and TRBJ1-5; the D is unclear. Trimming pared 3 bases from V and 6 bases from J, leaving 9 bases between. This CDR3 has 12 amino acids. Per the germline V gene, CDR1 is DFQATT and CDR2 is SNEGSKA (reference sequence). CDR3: CSARRFGQPQHF. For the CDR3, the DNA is TGCAGTGCTAGGCGTTTCGGTCAGCCCCAGCATTTT.

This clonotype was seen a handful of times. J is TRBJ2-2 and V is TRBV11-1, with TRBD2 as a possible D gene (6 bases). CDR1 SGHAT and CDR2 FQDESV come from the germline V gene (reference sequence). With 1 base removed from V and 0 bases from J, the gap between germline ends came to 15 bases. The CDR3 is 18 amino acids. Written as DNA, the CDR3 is TGTGCCAGCAGCTTAGGTGGGAGGATGGGAGCGAACACCGGGGAGCTGTTTTTT. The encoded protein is CASSLGGRMGANTGELFF.

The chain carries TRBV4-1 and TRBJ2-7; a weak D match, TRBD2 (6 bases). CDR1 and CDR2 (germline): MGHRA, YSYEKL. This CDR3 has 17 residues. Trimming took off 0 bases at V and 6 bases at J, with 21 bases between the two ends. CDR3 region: CASSQDPWAGTSPEQYF. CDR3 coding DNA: TGCGCCAGCAGCCAAGATCCTTGGGCGGGAACGTCTCCCGAGCAGTACTTC.

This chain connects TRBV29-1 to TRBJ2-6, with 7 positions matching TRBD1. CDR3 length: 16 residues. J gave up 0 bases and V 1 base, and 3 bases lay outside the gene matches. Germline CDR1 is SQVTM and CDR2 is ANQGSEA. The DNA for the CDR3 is TGCAGCGTTGAAGTATACAGGGGCTCTGGGGCCAACGTCCTGACTTTC. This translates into CSVEVYRGSGANVLTF.

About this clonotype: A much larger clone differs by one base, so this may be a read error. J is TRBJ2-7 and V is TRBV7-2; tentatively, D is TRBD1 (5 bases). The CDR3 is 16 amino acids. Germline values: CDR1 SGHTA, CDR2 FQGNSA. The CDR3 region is CAGSLIDWQGTNEQYF. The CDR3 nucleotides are TGTGCCGGCAGCTTAATCGACTGGCAGGGCACCAACGAGCAGTACTTC.

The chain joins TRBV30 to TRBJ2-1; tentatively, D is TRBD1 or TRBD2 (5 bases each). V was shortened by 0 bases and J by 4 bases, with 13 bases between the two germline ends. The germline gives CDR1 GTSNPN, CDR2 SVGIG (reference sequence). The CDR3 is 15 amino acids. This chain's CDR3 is CAWSVVGVAYNEQFF. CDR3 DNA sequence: TGTGCCTGGAGTGTAGTGGGGGTAGCTTACAATGAGCAGTTCTTC.

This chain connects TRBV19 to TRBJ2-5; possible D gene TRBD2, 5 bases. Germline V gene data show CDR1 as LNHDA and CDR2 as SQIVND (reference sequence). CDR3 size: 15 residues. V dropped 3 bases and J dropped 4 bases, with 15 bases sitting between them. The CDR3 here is CASSISSGLGETQYF. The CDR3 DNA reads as TGTGCCAGTAGTATCTCCTCTGGACTCGGAGAGACCCAGTACTTC.

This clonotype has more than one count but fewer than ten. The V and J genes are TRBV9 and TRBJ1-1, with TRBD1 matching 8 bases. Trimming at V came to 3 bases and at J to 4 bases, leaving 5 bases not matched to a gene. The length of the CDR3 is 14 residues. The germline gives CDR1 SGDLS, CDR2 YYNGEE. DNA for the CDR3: TGTGCCAGCAGCGCAGACAGGGGTGGCACTGAAGCTTTCTTT. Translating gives CASSADRGGTEAFF.

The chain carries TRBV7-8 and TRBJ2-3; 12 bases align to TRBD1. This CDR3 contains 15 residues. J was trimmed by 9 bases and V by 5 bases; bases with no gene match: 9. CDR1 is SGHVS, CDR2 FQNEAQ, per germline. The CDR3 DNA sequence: TGTGCCAGCAGCCCGGGGACAGGGGGCGAGGGGACGCAGTATTTT. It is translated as CASSPGTGGEGTQYF.

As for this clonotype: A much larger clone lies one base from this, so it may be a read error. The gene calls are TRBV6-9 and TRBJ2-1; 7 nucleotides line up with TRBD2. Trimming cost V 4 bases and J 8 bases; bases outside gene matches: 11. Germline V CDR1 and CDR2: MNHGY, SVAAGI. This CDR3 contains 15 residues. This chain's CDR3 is CASSSSGGGVDEQFF. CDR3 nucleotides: TGTGCCAGCAGTTCCTCGGGGGGAGGGGTCGATGAGCAGTTCTTC.

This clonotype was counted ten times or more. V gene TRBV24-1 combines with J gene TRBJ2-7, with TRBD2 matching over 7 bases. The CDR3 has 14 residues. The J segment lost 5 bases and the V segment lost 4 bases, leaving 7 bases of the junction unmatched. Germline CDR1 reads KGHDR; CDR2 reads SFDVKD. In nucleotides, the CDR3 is TGTGCCACCAGTGAATCCACTAGCGCCAACGAGCAGTACTTC. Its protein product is CATSESTSANEQYF.

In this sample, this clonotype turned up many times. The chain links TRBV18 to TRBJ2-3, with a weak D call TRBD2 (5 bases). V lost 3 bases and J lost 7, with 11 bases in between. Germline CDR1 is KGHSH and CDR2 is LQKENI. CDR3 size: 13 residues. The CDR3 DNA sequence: TGTGCCAGCTCACCGGAGGTCCAGAATACGCAGTATTTT. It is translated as CASSPEVQNTQYF.

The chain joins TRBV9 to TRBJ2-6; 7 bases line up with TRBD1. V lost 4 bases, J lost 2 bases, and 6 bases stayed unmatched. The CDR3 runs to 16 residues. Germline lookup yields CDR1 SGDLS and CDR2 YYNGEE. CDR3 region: CASSTTDRAGANVLTF. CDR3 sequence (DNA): TGTGCCAGCAGCACAACCGACAGGGCTGGGGCCAACGTCCTGACTTTC.